This T cell receptor (beta chain) was sequenced during a study of beta chain features in type 1 diabetes. The study's findings and limits: Among all four CD4+ subsets, Type 1 diabetes patients had TCRB CDR3s that were moderately but significantly shorter.

The investigators reverse transcribed all of the isolated RNA, so they sequenced expressed TCRB transcripts. The method was immunoSEQ multiplex PCR; TCRdb's version includes in-frame clones alone and lacks a portion of them. In the table there are some 160,000 clones, approximately 8.8% of which are singletons. Every sorted population was more than 95% pure. This CDR3 is 14 amino acids long. Germline V gives CDR1 SGHRS, CDR2 YFSETQ. V lost 3 bases and J lost 7, with 13 bases in between. This clone was seen more than once but under ten times. The antigen remains undetermined. This TCR was recovered from a woman under 40 with type 1 diabetes. The chain uses TRBV5-1 and TRBJ2-2; TRBD1 might be the D (6 bases). Material: central memory CD4+ T cells from blood. The CDR3 coding sequence is TGCGCCAGCAGCTGGGACACCACTCTCGGGGAGCTGTTTTTT. It yields the protein CASSWDTTLGELFF.